The 32 T cell receptor beta chains given below trace back to one sample, sequenced in a study of tumor-infiltrating lymphocytes in primary liver carcinoma. The investigators made TCR beta cDNA from around 540 ng total RNA, using a constant-region primer. ARM-PCR, slightly modified, supplied the TCR beta libraries through three nested multiplex PCR rounds. The first two PCR rounds, around 10 cycles each, used TRBV1-TRBV30 forward primers and a C-beta reverse primer. One entry per CDR3 protein results from TCRdb running MiXCR on the multiplex PCR reads. The data show 330,000 or so distinct CDR3 sequences, about two thirds seen once. They got blood RNA out of unsorted whole blood and also pulled out germline DNA. Sample: peripheral blood. These receptors came from a man aged 35 to 55 with primary liver carcinoma and hepatitis B virus infection.

This clonotype was observed a handful of times. The chain couples TRBV5-4 to TRBJ1-2, with 7 bases fitting TRBD1. V trimming: 4 bases; J trimming: 5 bases; junction bases outside the gene matches: 11. The CDR3 spans 15 residues. Looked up from germline, CDR1 is SGHNT and CDR2 is YYREEE (reference sequence). The CDR3 region is CASSPSGGFRYGYTF. In DNA, the CDR3 is TGTGCCAGCAGCCCGTCAGGGGGTTTTCGATATGGCTACACCTTC.

A word on this clonotype: An end of the junction differs from the germline gene, which may be a read error. This sequence joins TRBV11-3 and TRBJ2-2, with a possible D match to TRBD2 (5 bases). Per germline, CDR1 SGHNT and CDR2 YENEEA. The CDR3 has 14 residues. In DNA form, the CDR3 reads TGTGCCAGCAGCTTAGGTGGGAAAACCGGGGAGCCGTTTTTC. It encodes CASSLGGKTGEPFF.

With respect to this clonotype: A read error may explain this, as a much larger clone is one base away. No conserved phenylalanine or tryptophan ends this CDR3, so it is likely a read error. V gene TRBV4-2 combines with J gene TRBJ2-3, with D perhaps matching TRBD1 (5 bases). V was clipped by 0 bases and J by 2 bases, with 9 bases between them. There are 15 residues in the CDR3. Germline loops: CDR1 LGHNA, CDR2 YNFKEQ. The CDR3 protein is CASSQDEQVTDTQYS. The CDR3 DNA follows: TGTGCCAGCAGCCAAGATGAACAGGTCACAGATACGCAGTATTCT.

This clonotype was counted a few times. The chain combines TRBV5-1 with TRBJ2-2; 8 nucleotides agree with TRBD1. The germline V gene encodes CDR1 SGHRS and CDR2 YFSETQ. The CDR3 runs 13 residues. Germline trimming cut 9 bases from V and 5 bases from J; bases unmatched to any gene: 6. The CDR3 here is CANGQGNTGELFF. The CDR3 bases are TGCGCCAACGGACAGGGAAATACCGGGGAGCTGTTTTTT.

This clonotype was counted between two and nine times. V gene TRBV15 combines with J gene TRBJ2-3, with TRBD1 matching over 8 bases. The CDR3 consists of 14 residues. The J segment lost 2 bases and the V segment lost 5 bases, leaving 3 bases of the junction unmatched. Germline V gives CDR1 LNHNV, CDR2 YYDKDF (reference sequence). DNA of the CDR3: TGTGCCACCAGCTTGGGACAGGACACAGATACGCAGTATTTT. Translating gives CATSLGQDTDTQYF.

Concerning this clonotype: This sequence may be a read error, since a much larger clone differs from it by one base. CDR3 sequence: CAISDSRSRLFNEQLF. CDR3 sequence (DNA): TGTGCCATCAGTGATAGCAGATCGCGGTTGTTCAATGAGCAGCTCTTC. The chain joins TRBV10-3 to TRBJ2-1, with no clear D. The CDR3 is made up of 16 amino acids. The germline gives CDR1 ENHRY, CDR2 SYGVKD.

The table lists this clonotype with many counts. This chain links TRBV4-1 with TRBJ2-7; TRBD2 aligns across 13 bases. The CDR3 runs 16 residues. Germline assignment: CDR1 MGHRA and CDR2 YSYEKL. J lost 0 bases, V lost 2 bases, and 1 base had no gene match. The DNA of the CDR3 is TGCGCCAGCAGCCAAAGGACTAGCGGGAGCTCCTACGAGCAGTACTTC. As protein: CASSQRTSGSSYEQYF.

Remarks on this clonotype: Possible read error: a much larger clone is one base away. The rearrangement joins TRBV6-6 to TRBJ2-3; 12 positions agree with TRBD2. CDR3 length equals 17 residues. The V gene end was trimmed by 6 bases and the J gene end by 5 bases; junction bases not matched to a gene: 12. Germline V CDR1 and CDR2: MNHNY, SVGAGI (reference sequence). CDR3 DNA sequence: TGTGCCAGCAGACCCGGGACTAGCGGGCCGAGGATAGATACGCAGTATTTT. This encodes CASRPGTSGPRIDTQYF.

About this clonotype: A much larger clonotype is one base distant, so this may be a read error. The chain links TRBV12-3 or TRBV12-4 to TRBJ2-7; either TRBD1 or TRBD2 may supply D (5 bases each). CDR3 length equals 14 residues. The CDR3 DNA reads TGTACCAGCAGTCGGGACGAGAGCTCCTACGAGCAGTACTTC. Amino acids: CTSSRDESSYEQYF.

The chain is built from TRBV6-5 and TRBJ1-2; 8 bases map to TRBD1. J gave up 5 bases and V 5 bases, and 7 bases lay outside the gene matches. Germline CDR1 MNHEY, CDR2 SVGAGI. The CDR3 runs to 14 residues. The CDR3 is CASSHGQGRYGYTF. CDR3 nucleotides: TGTGCCAGCAGTCACGGACAGGGTAGATATGGCTACACCTTC.

J is TRBJ1-4 and V is TRBV5-5, with D tentatively TRBD1 (6 bases). V gave up 1 base and J gave up 3 bases, with 13 bases separating them. Germline V lookup: CDR1 SGHKS, CDR2 YYEKEE (reference sequence). The CDR3 extends over 16 amino acids. CDR3 bases: TGTGCCAGCAGCTTGATCAGGGGCCAGTCTAATGAAAAACTGTTTTTT. Its translation is CASSLIRGQSNEKLFF.

Notes on this clonotype: At one end, the junction sequence differs from germline, possibly due to a read error. The chain employs TRBV11-2 and TRBJ2-6, with 10 bases lining up with TRBD1. The CDR3 has 17 residues. Germline loops: CDR1 SGHAT, CDR2 FQNNGV. The CDR3 region has the DNA TGTGCCAGCGGCTTAGGGGACAGGGGATCTGGGGCCAGCGTCCTGACTTTC. This sequence encodes CASGLGDRGSGASVLTF.

Of note for this clonotype: This is likely a read error, given that the CDR3 carries no conserved phenylalanine or tryptophan at its end. The chain links TRBV11-2 to TRBJ2-2; D might be TRBD2 (5 bases). The CDR3 runs 12 residues. Germline-derived CDR1 and CDR2 are SGHAT and FQNNGV. CDR3 residues: CTSSSRAGELFS. CDR3 in DNA: TGTACCAGCAGCTCGCGGGCCGGGGAGCTGTTTTCT.

Details on this clonotype: A much larger clone sits a single nucleotide away, making a read error possible. The rearrangement joins TRBV6-5 to TRBJ2-7; D possibly corresponds to TRBD1 (5 bases). With 8 bases removed from V and 0 bases from J, the gap between germline ends came to 17 bases. The CDR3 consists of 15 residues. The V gene's germline CDR1 is MNHEY and CDR2 SVGAGI. The DNA of the CDR3 is TGTGCCAGCTGCCCGCGACAGCTATTCTCCTACGAGCAGTACTTC. Amino acids: CASCPRQLFSYEQYF.

On this clonotype: A much larger clone lies a single base off, so this may be a read error. This chain uses TRBV6-6 with TRBJ1-6; D is undetermined. V was shortened by 7 bases and J by 6 bases, with 16 bases between the two germline ends. Germline V gene sequence: CDR1 MNHNY, CDR2 SVGAGI (reference sequence). This CDR3 region has 15 residues. The CDR3 DNA reads as TGTGCCAGCATTTTTTCTGCGACGGCTAATTCACCCCTCCACTTT. Translated, it gives CASIFSATANSPLHF.

Comments on this clonotype: Sequence at one end of the junction differs from germline and may be a read error. This chain connects TRBV6-5 to TRBJ2-7; maybe TRBD2 (5 bases). The germline V gene has CDR1 MNHEY and CDR2 SVGAGI. The CDR3 consists of 14 residues. CDR3 DNA sequence: TGTGTCAGCAGTATAGGACTCCTGGCCAGCGAGCAGTACTTC. Amino acids: CVSSIGLLASEQYF.

To note about this clonotype: A clone one base away is much larger, so this may be a read error. V is TRBV5-4 and J is TRBJ2-5; possibly TRBD2 for D (5 bases). V dropped 2 bases and J dropped 2 bases, with 16 bases sitting between them. CDR1 is SGHNT, CDR2 YYREEE, per germline (reference sequence). The length of the CDR3 is 16 residues. The CDR3 nucleotides read TGTGCCAGCAGCTTTGGTGGACGGGGTAGTCAAGAGACCCAGTACTTC. As protein: CASSFGGRGSQETQYF.

In regard to this clonotype: The missing conserved phenylalanine or tryptophan at the end of this CDR3 makes a read error likely. The V and J genes are TRBV11-2 and TRBJ2-5; the D gene is possibly TRBD2 (5 bases). The V gene's germline CDR1 is SGHAT and CDR2 FQNNGV. This CDR3 spans 15 amino acids. CDR3 DNA: TGTGCCAGCAGCTTATTAGTGAGGGTCGGAGAGATCCAGTACTAC. Its protein product is CASSLLVRVGEIQYY.

The count of this clonotype is one. Its ends do not fully match the called genes, so a read error is possible. V and J are TRBV14 and TRBJ2-1, with 8 nucleotides matching TRBD2. CDR3 length equals 16 residues. The germline V gene has CDR1 SGHDN and CDR2 FVKESK. The CDR3 DNA follows: TGTGCCAGCAGTGCCGTAGCGGGATGGGTAAACAGTGAGCTGTTCTTC. This encodes CASSAVAGWVNSELFF.

With respect to this clonotype: A much bigger clone sits one base away, suggesting this may be a read error. The rearrangement uses TRBV13 and TRBJ2-5; perhaps TRBD2 as D (6 bases). Germline CDR1 is PRHDT and CDR2 is FYEKMQ (reference sequence). The CDR3 covers 14 residues. The V gene lost 4 bases and the J gene lost 1 base, with 10 bases spanning the gap. CDR3 nucleotides: TGTGCCAGCAGCTCGAGGGACTCCCAAGAGACCCAGTACTTC. This translates into CASSSRDSQETQYF.

On this clonotype: Germline is not matched at one junction end, which may reflect a read error. The genes are TRBV11-2 and TRBJ2-7, with a weak D call TRBD2 (5 bases). Germline CDR1 and CDR2: SGHAT and FQNNGV. The CDR3 covers 17 residues. The CDR3 sequence is CASSLGESTLSSYEQYF. The CDR3 coding sequence is TGTGCCAGCAGCTTAGGGGAGTCAACCCTTAGTTCCTATGAGCAGTACTTC.

CDR3 nucleotide sequence: TGTGCCAGCAGCTTTGGACTAGCGGGATCGCCGTTCTTC. This sequence encodes CASSFGLAGSPFF. The genes are TRBV11-2 and TRBJ2-1, with 12 positions matching TRBD2. This CDR3 contains 13 residues. V gave up 3 bases and J gave up 15 bases; unmatched junction bases: 6. Germline V lookup: CDR1 SGHAT, CDR2 FQNNGV.

This clonotype has only one observation. A much larger clonotype is one base distant, so this may be a read error. For the CDR3, the DNA is TGTGCCAGCAGTCATGGACGGATCGATCATTCACCCCTCCACTTT. As protein: CASSHGRIDHSPLHF. This chain joins TRBV6-7 and TRBJ1-6; no clear D. TRBV6-7 is marked as an open reading frame, function uncertain. The CDR3 is made up of 15 amino acids. Trimming removed 5 bases from V and 8 bases from J, with 16 bases in between.

This clonotype was seen a few times. The chain carries TRBV12-5 and TRBJ2-3; 7 bases line up with TRBD2. The length of the CDR3 is 15 residues. The ends lost 3 bases at V and 4 bases at J; junction bases unmatched: 7. In germline, CDR1 is LGHNT, CDR2 FRNRAP. CDR3: CASGLGGSLADTQYF. The CDR3 nucleotides read TGTGCTAGTGGTTTAGGCGGGAGTCTCGCAGATACGCAGTATTTT.

The chain combines TRBV12-3 or TRBV12-4 with TRBJ2-7; perhaps D is TRBD1 or TRBD2 (5 bases each). This CDR3 is 14 amino acids long. V was trimmed by 4 bases and J by 1 base, leaving 11 bases between them. The CDR3: CASSWGIRSYEQYF. CDR3 DNA: TGTGCCAGCAGTTGGGGGATAAGGTCCTACGAGCAGTACTTC.

V gene TRBV24-1 combines with J gene TRBJ1-2; tentative D call: TRBD1 (5 bases). Germline V lookup: CDR1 KGHDR, CDR2 SFDVKD. V lost 3 bases and J 3 bases, leaving 13 bases between the germline ends. There are 15 residues in the CDR3. CDR3 sequence (DNA): TGTGCCACCAGTGATCCATATGGGACTGACTATGGCTACACCTTC. Translated: CATSDPYGTDYGYTF.

To note about this clonotype: The junction departs from the called germline gene at one end, perhaps through a read error. The chain joins TRBV12-3 or TRBV12-4 to TRBJ2-3; D ambiguous. CDR3 size: 15 residues. CDR3 sequence (DNA): TGTGCCAGCAGTTTCGGACGGCTAAGCACAGATATGCAGTATTTT. As protein: CASSFGRLSTDMQYF.

As concerns this clonotype: At one end the junction does not follow the germline gene, possibly because of a read error. The chain recombines TRBV10-3 with TRBJ2-5; D unclear. Germline assignment: CDR1 ENHRY and CDR2 SYGVKD. This CDR3 comprises 14 residues. The CDR3 DNA sequence: TGTGACATCAGTGATAAAATCTCCCGAGAGACCCAGTACTTC. It encodes CDISDKISRETQYF.

This clonotype was observed at least ten times. CDR3 amino acids: CASSYWESSYEQYF. CDR3 bases: TGTGCCAGCAGTTACTGGGAAAGCTCCTACGAGCAGTACTTC. The rearrangement uses TRBV6-5 and TRBJ2-7; no firm D call. Germline V gene data show CDR1 as MNHEY and CDR2 as SVGAGI. The CDR3 length is 14 residues. V was clipped by 1 base and J by 0 bases, with 7 bases between them.

In the case of this clonotype: The junction and the germline gene differ at one end; a read error may be behind it. The rearrangement uses TRBV5-4 and TRBJ2-1; 7 nucleotides match TRBD2. CDR3 length equals 15 residues. The germline CDR1 and CDR2 sequences are SGHNT and YYREEE (reference sequence). CDR3 protein: CASSLPTGTTNEHFF. For the CDR3, the DNA is TGTGCCAGCAGCCTACCCACCGGGACTACGAATGAGCATTTCTTC.

This clonotype came up a few times. The gene calls are TRBV6-5 and TRBJ1-1, with TRBD1 matching 8 bases. This CDR3 spans 14 amino acids. J was trimmed by 4 bases and V by 5 bases; bases with no gene match: 6. Germline loops: CDR1 MNHEY, CDR2 SVGAGI. CDR3 DNA sequence: TGTGCCAGCAGTACAAGGACAGGGACCACTGAAGCTTTCTTT. Translating it yields CASSTRTGTTEAFF.

The J gene is TRBJ2-5, the V gene TRBV4-1; 12 nucleotides agree with TRBD1. The CDR3 runs to 16 residues. Germline V gene sequence: CDR1 MGHRA, CDR2 YSYEKL. Trimming removed 4 bases from V and 5 bases from J; junction bases left unmatched: 8. The CDR3: CASSLAGTGGRETQYF. The CDR3 coding sequence is TGCGCCAGCAGCCTCGCGGGGACAGGGGGCCGGGAGACCCAGTACTTC.